This TCR beta chain derives from a study of OX40 agonist ivuxolimab in advanced cancers. Study at large: Ivuxolimab was delivered to patients intravenously every 2 weeks at doses spanning 0.01 to 10 mg/kg. Study-wide points: At doses 0.1 to 3.0 mg/kg, CD4+ and CD8+ clones expanded. Not determined was the antigen specificity of the expanded peripheral T cells. Some nonresponders additionally presented with little normalized T-cell clonal expansion.

Trimming cost V 3 bases and J 5 bases, with 11 bases left between them. Germline V gene sequence: CDR1 KGHSH, CDR2 LQKENI. CDR3 size: 13 residues. Profiled with immunoSEQ multiplex PCR; TCRdb holds only in-frame clones, not every one. The table shows about 24,000 clones, with about four fifths occurring only once. As for this clone: What it binds is unknown.

This sequence originates from an adult with an advanced solid tumor such as melanoma, head and neck, liver or kidney cancer. This chain uses TRBV18 with TRBJ2-7; TRBD1 might be the D (6 bases). This sample comprised CD4+ or CD8+ T cells sorted from blood, obtained in a trial of the OX40 agonist ivuxolimab. CDR3 residues: CASSPRQVNEQYF. The CDR3 coding sequence is TGTGCCAGCTCACCGAGACAGGTCAACGAGCAGTACTTC.